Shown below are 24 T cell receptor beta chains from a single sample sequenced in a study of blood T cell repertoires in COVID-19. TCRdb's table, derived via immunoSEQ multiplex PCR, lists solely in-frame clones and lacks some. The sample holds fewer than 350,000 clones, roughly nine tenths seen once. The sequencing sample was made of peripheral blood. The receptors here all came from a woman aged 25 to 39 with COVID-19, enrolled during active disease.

The CDR3 DNA reads TGTGCCACCCCTCAGAGGCGGGTCTACGAGCAGTACTTC. Translation: CATPQRRVYEQYF. This chain connects TRBV10-3 to TRBJ2-7, with D perhaps TRBD2 (5 bases). This CDR3 has 13 residues. Germline V gives CDR1 ENHRY, CDR2 SYGVKD. V was shortened by 10 bases and J by 3 bases, with 16 bases between the two germline ends.

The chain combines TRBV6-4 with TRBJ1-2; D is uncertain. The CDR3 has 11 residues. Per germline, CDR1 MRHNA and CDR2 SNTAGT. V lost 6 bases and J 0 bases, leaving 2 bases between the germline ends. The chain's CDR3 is CASSSNYGYTF. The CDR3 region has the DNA TGTGCCAGCAGCTCTAACTATGGCTACACCTTC.

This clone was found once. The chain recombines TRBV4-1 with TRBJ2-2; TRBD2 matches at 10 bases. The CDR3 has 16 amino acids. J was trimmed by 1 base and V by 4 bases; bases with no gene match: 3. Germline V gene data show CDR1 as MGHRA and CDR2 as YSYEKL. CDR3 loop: CASSPIAGGNTGELFF. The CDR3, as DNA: TGCGCCAGCAGCCCTATAGCGGGGGGGAACACCGGGGAGCTGTTTTTT.

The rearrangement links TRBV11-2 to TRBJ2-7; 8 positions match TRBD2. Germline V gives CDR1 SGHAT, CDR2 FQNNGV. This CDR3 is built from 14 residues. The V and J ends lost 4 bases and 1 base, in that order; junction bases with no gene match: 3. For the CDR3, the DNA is TGTGCCAGCAGCTCGGGAGGGGTTTCCTACGAGCAGTACTTC. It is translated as CASSSGGVSYEQYF. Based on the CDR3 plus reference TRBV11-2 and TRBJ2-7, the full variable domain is EAGVAQSPRYKIIEKRQSVAFWCNPISGHATLYWYQQILGQGPKLLIQFQNNGVVDDSQLPKDRFSAERLKGVDSTLKIQPAKLEDSAVYLCASSSGGVSYEQYFGPGTRLTVT.

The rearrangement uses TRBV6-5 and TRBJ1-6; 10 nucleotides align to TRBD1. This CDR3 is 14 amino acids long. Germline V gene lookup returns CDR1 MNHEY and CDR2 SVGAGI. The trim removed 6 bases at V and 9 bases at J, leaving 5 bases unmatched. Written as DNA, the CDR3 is TGTGCCAGCAGCCAGACAGGGGGCCGTTCACCCCTCCACTTT. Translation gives CASSQTGGRSPLHF.

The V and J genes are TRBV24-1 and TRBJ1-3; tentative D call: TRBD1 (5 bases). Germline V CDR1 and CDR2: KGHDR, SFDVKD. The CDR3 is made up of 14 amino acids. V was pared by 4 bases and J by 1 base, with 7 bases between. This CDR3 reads CATSDPGSGNTIYF. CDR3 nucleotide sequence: TGTGCCACCAGTGACCCAGGGTCTGGAAACACCATATATTTT.

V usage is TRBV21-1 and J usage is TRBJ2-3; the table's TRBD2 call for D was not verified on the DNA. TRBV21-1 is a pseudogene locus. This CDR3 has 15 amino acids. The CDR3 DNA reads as TGTGCCAGCAGCAAAGCAGTGAGGACTCCCGGTGCGCAGTATTTT. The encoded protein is CASSKAVRTPGAQYF.

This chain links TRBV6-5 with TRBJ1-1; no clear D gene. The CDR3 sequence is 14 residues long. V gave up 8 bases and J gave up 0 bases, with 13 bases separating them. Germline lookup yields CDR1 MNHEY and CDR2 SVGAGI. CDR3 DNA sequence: TGTGCCAGCCTGCGGTTAGCCATGAACACTGAAGCTTTCTTT. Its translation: CASLRLAMNTEAFF.

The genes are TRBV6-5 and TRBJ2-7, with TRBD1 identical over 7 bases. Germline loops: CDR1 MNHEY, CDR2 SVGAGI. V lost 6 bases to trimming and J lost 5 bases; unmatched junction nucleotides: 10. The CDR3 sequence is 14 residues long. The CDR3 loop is CASRKDRARNEQYF. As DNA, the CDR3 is TGTGCCAGCAGAAAAGACAGGGCGAGGAACGAGCAGTACTTC.

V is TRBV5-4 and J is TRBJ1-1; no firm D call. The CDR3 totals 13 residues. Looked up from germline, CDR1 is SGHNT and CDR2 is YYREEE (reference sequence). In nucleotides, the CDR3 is TGTGCTAACACCGACACTCCGAACACTGAAGCTTTCTTT. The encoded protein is CANTDTPNTEAFF.

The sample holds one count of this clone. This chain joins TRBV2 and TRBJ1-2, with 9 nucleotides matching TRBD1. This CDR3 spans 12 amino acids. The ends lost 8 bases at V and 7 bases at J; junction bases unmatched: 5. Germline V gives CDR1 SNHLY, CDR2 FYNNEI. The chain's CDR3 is CASQQGAGGYTF. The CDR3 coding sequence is TGTGCCAGCCAACAGGGGGCCGGTGGCTACACCTTC.

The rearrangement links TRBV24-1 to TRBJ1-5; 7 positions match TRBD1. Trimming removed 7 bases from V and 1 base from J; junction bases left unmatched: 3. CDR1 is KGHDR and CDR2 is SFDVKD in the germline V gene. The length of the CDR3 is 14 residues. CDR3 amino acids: CATSEGQSNQPQHF. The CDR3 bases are TGTGCCACCAGCGAGGGACAGAGCAATCAGCCCCAGCATTTT.

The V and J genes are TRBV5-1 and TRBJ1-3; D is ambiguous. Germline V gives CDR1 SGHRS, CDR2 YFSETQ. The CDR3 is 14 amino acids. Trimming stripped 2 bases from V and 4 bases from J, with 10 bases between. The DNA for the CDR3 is TGCGCCAGCAGCTTAACAACAGTGGGAAACACCATATATTTT. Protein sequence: CASSLTTVGNTIYF.

This CDR3 reads CASRDRGLYGYTF. The CDR3 DNA follows: TGTGCCAGCAGAGACAGGGGCCTCTATGGCTACACCTTC. The chain recombines TRBV2 with TRBJ1-2; 8 positions agree with TRBD1. Germline-derived CDR1 and CDR2 are SNHLY and FYNNEI. CDR3 length: 13 residues. With 6 bases clipped from V and 4 bases from J, the junction kept 4 bases outside the gene matches.

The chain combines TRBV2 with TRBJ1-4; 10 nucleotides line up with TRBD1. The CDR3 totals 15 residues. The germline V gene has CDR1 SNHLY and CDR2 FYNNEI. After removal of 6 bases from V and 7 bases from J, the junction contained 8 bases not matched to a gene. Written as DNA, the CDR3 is TGTGCCAGCAGACCGACAGGGGGCTCTACTGAAAAACTGTTTTTT. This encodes CASRPTGGSTEKLFF.

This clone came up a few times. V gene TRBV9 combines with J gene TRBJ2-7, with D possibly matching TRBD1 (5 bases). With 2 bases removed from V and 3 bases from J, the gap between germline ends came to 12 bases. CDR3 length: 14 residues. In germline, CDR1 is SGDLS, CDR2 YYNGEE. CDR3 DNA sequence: TGTGCCAGCAGCGTCCAGGGAAGTAACTACGAGCAGTACTTC. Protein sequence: CASSVQGSNYEQYF.

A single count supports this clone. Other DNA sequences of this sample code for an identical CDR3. The CDR3 loop is CSARLETQYF. CDR3 bases: TGCAGTGCTAGACTCGAGACCCAGTACTTC. The rearrangement joins TRBV20-1 to TRBJ2-5, with D hard to call. V lost 2 bases, J lost 5 bases, and 3 bases lay in between. CDR3 size: 10 residues. Germline values: CDR1 DFQATT, CDR2 SNEGSKA (reference sequence).

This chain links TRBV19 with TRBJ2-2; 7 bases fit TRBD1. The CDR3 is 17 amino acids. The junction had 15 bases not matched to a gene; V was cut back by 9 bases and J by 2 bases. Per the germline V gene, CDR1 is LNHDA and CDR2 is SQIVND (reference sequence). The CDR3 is CASEDRARRRNTGELFF. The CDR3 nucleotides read TGTGCCAGCGAAGACAGGGCCCGAAGAAGAAACACCGGGGAGCTGTTTTTT.

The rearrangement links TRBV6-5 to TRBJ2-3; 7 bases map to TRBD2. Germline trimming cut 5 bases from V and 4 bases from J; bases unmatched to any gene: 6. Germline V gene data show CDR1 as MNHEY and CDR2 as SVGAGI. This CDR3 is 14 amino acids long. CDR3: CASSLGGWADTQYF. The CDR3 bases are TGTGCCAGCAGTCTCGGGGGGTGGGCAGATACGCAGTATTTT.

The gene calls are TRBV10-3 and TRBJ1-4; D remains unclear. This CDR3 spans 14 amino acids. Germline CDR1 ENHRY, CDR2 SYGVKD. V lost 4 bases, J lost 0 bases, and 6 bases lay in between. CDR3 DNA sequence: TGTGCCATCAGTGGCACAGCAACTAATGAAAAACTGTTTTTT. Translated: CAISGTATNEKLFF.

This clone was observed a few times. The CDR3 loop reads CASSLGGRNEQFF. Here the CDR3 DNA reads TGTGCCAGCAGCCTAGGGGGACGCAATGAGCAGTTCTTC. The rearrangement joins TRBV28 to TRBJ2-1; tentatively, D is TRBD1 (6 bases). The CDR3 is 13 residues long. Germline values: CDR1 MDHEN, CDR2 SYDVKM. The V gene lost 6 bases and the J gene lost 6 bases, with 12 bases spanning the gap.

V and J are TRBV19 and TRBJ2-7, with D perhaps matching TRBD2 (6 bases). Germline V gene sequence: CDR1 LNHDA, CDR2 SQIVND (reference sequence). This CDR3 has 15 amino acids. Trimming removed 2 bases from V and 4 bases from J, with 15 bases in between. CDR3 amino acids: CASSIIDSGGYEQYF. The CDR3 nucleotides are TGTGCCAGTAGTATAATCGACAGCGGAGGGTACGAGCAGTACTTC.

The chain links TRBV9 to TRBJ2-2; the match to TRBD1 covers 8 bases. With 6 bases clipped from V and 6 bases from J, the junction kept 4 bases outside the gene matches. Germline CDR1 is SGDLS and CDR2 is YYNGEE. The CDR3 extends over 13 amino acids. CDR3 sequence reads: CASTQGGSGELFF. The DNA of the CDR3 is TGTGCCAGCACACAGGGGGGATCCGGGGAGCTGTTTTTT.

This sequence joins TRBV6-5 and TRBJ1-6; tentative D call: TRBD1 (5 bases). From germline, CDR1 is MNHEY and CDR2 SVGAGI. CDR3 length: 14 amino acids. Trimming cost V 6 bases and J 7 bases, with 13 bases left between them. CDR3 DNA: TGTGCCAGCAGGGGCCAGGGTGACAATTCACCCCTCCACTTT. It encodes CASRGQGDNSPLHF.